This entry is about one T cell receptor beta chain. The data were taken from a study of blood T cell repertoires in COVID-19. Study background: Acute-phase and convalescent COVID-19 samples originated in the United States, Italy and Spain. Sources were T cells, B-cell-depleted T cells, or PBMCs; the material itself was cDNA or gDNA.

The CDR3 spans 14 residues. Germline V CDR1 and CDR2: KGHSH, LQKENI. The junction had 9 bases not matched to a gene; V was cut back by 7 bases and J by 6 bases. In the source study's methods: Estimation of nucleated cell counts was performed using reference gene primer amplification. Produced via immunoSEQ multiplex PCR; TCRdb's table is partial and in-frame only. V and J calls and clone size are copied from that table; D and trimming were computed from the DNA. The sample shows around 94,000 clones, around 87% of them seen only once. The chain links TRBV18 to TRBJ1-1; TRBD1 matches 9 bases. The source of this sequence is a man aged 45-65 years with active or convalescent COVID-19. Specimen: peripheral blood. For the CDR3, the DNA is TGTGCCAGCTTGACCACAGGGGGCGACGCTGAAGCTTTCTTT. Its protein product is CASLTTGGDAEAFF.